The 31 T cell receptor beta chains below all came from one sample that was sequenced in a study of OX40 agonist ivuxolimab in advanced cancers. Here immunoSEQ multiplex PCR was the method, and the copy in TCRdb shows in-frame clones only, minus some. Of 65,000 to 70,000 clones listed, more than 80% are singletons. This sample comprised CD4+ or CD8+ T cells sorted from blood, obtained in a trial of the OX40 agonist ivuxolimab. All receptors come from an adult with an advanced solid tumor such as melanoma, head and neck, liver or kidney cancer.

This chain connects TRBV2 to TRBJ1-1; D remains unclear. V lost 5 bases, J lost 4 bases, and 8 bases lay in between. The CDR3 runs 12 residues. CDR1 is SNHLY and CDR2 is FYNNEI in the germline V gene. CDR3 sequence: CASSSGATEAFF. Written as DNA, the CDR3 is TGTGCCAGCAGTTCCGGCGCCACTGAAGCTTTCTTT.

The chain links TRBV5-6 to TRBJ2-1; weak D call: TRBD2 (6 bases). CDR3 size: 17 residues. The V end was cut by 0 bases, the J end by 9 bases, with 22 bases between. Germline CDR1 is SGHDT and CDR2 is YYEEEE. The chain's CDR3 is CASSLGAGPPLEGEQFF. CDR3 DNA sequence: TGTGCCAGCAGCTTGGGGGCGGGACCCCCCCTGGAGGGTGAGCAGTTCTTC.

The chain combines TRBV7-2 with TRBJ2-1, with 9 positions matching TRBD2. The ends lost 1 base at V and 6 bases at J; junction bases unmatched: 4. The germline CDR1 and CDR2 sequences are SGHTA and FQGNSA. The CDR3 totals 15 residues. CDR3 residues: CASSLVAGGTNEQFF. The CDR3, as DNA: TGTGCCAGCAGCTTAGTCGCGGGGGGGACCAATGAGCAGTTCTTC.

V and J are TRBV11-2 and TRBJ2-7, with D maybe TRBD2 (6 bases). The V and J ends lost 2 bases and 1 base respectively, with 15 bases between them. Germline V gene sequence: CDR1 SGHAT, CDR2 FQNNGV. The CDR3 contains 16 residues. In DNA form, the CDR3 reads TGTGCCAGCAGCTTAAGTCGGGACTTCCATTCCTACGAGCAGTACTTC. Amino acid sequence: CASSLSRDFHSYEQYF.

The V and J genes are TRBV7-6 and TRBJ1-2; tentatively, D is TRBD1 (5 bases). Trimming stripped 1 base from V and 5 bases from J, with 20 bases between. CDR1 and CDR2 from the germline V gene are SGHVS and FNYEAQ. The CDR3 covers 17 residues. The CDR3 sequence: CASSLGEYGAPGYGYTF. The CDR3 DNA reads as TGTGCCAGCAGCTTAGGGGAGTATGGGGCCCCAGGTTATGGCTACACCTTC.

CDR3: CASSQGGTTYEQYF. In DNA form, the CDR3 reads TGCGCCAGCAGCCAAGGGGGGACTACCTACGAGCAGTACTTC. The chain employs TRBV4-3 and TRBJ2-7; 7 bases are shared with TRBD2. The CDR3 is 14 amino acids. Losses at the gene ends were 1 base for V and 2 bases for J; bases not matched to a gene: 2. Germline V gene data show CDR1 as LGHNA and CDR2 as YSLEER.

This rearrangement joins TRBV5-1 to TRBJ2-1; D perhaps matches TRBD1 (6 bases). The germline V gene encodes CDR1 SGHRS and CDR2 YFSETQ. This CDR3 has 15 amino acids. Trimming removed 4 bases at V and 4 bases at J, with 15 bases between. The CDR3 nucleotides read TGCGCCAGCAGCGCCCGGGACACCGCGTACAATGAGCAGTTCTTC. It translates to CASSARDTAYNEQFF. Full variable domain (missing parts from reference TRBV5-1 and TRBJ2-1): KAGVTQTPRYLIKTRGQQVTLSCSPISGHRSVSWYQQTPGQGLQFLFEYFSETQRNKGNFPGRFSGRQFSNSRSEMNVSTLELGDSALYLCASSARDTAYNEQFFGPGTRLTVL.

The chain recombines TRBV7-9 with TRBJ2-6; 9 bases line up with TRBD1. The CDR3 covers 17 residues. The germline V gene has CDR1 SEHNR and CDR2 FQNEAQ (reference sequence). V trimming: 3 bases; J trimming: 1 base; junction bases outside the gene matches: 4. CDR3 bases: TGTGCCAGCAGCTTCGGGACAGGGTCATCTGGGGCCAACGTCCTGACTTTC. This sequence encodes CASSFGTGSSGANVLTF.

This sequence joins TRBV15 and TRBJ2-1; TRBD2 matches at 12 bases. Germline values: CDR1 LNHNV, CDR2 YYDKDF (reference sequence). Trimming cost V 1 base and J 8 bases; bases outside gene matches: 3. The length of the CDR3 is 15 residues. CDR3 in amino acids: CATSRGRTSGDEQFF. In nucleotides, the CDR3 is TGTGCCACCAGCAGAGGACGGACTAGCGGGGATGAGCAGTTCTTC.

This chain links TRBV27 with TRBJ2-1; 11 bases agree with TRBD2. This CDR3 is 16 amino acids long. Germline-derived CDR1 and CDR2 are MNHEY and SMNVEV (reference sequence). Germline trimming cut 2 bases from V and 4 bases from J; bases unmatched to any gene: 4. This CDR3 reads CASSLIGTSGYNEQFF. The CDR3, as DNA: TGTGCCAGCAGTTTAATAGGGACTAGCGGTTACAATGAGCAGTTCTTC.

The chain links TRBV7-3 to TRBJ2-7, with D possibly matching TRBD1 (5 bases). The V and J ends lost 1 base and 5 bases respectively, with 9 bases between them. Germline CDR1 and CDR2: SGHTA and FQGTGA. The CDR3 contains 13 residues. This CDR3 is CASSLSQGNEQYF. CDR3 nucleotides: TGTGCCAGCAGCTTAAGCCAGGGAAACGAGCAGTACTTC.

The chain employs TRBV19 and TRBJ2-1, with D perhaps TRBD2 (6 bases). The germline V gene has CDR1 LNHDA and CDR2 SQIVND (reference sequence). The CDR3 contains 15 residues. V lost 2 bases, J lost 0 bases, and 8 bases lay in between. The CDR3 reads CASSILGGSYNEQFF. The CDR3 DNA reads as TGTGCCAGTAGTATATTGGGAGGCTCCTACAATGAGCAGTTCTTC.

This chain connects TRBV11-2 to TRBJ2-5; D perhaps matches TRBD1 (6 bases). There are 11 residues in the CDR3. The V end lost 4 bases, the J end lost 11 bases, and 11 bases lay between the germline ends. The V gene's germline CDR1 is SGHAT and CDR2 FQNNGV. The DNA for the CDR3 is TGTGCCAGCAGCTATACAGGGTGGCAGTACTTC. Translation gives CASSYTGWQYF.

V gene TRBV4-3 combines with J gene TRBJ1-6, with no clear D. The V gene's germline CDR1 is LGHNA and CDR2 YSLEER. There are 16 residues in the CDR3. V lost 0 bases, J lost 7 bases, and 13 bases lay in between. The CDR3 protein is CASSQEGTHSNSPLHF. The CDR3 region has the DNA TGCGCCAGCAGCCAAGAGGGAACACACTCAAATTCACCCCTCCACTTT.

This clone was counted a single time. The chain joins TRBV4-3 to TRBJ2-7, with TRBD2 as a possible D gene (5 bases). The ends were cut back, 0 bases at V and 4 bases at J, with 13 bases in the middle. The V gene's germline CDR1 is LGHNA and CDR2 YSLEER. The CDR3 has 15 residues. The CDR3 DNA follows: TGCGCCAGCAGCCAAGATGTGTGGGGAGATTACGAGCAGTACTTC. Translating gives CASSQDVWGDYEQYF.

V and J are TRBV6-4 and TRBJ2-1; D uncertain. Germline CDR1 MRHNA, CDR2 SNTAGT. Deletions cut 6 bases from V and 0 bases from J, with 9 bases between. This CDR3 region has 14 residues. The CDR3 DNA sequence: TGTGCCAGCAGCCCCGAGAGCTCCTACAATGAGCAGTTCTTC. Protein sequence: CASSPESSYNEQFF.

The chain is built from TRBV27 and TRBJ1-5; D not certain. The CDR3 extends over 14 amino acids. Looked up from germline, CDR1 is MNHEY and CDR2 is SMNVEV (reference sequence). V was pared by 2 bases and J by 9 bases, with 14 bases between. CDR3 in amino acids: CASSLTPSRLPQHF. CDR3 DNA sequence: TGTGCCAGCAGTTTAACCCCTTCCCGTTTGCCCCAGCATTTT.

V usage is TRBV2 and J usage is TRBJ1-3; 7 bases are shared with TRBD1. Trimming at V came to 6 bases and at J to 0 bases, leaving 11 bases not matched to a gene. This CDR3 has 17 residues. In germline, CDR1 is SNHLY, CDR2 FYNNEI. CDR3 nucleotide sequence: TGTGCCAGCAGAGAAAATCAGGGACAGAGCTCTGGAAACACCATATATTTT. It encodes CASRENQGQSSGNTIYF.

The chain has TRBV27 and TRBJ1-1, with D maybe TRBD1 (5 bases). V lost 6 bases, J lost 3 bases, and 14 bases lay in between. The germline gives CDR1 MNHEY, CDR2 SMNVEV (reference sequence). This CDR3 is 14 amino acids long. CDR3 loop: CASRSNTGYTEAFF. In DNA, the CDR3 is TGTGCCAGCAGATCAAATACAGGCTACACTGAAGCTTTCTTT.

For the CDR3, the DNA is TGTGCCAGCAGTTCGGGACAGGGTGGGACTGAAGCTTTCTTT. Its translation: CASSSGQGGTEAFF. The chain combines TRBV28 with TRBJ1-1, with 9 bases matching TRBD1. There are 14 residues in the CDR3. Looked up from germline, CDR1 is MDHEN and CDR2 is SYDVKM. V was clipped by 4 bases and J by 5 bases; unmatched bases: 5.

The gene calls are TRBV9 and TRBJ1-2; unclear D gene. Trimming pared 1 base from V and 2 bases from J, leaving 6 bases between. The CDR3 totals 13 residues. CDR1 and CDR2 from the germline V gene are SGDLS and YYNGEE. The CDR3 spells CASSVLTNYGYTF. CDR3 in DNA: TGTGCCAGCAGCGTATTGACAAACTATGGCTACACCTTC. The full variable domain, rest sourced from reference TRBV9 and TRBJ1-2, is DSGVTQTPKHLITATGQRVTLRCSPRSGDLSVYWYQQSLDQGLQFLIQYYNGEERAKGNILERFSAQQFPDLHSELNLSSLELGDSALYFCASSVLTNYGYTFGSGTRLTVV.

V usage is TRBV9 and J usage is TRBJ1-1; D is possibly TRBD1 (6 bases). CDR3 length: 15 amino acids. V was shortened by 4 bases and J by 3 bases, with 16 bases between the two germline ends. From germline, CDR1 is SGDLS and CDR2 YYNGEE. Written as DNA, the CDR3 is TGTGCCAGCAGCTCGCACAGGGTCGGTGACACTGAAGCTTTCTTT. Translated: CASSSHRVGDTEAFF.

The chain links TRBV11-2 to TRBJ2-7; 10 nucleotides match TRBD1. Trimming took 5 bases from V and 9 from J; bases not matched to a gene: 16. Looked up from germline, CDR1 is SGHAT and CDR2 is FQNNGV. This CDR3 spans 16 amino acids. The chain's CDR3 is CASSPYPGTGVLGQYF. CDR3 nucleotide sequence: TGTGCCAGCAGCCCGTACCCCGGGACAGGGGTGTTGGGGCAGTACTTC.

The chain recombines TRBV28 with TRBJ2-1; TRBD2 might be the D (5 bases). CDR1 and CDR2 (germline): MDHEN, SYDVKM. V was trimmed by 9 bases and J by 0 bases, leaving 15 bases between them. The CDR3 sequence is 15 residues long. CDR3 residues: CASFGVPSSYNEQFF. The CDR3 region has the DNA TGTGCCAGTTTCGGGGTCCCGAGCTCCTACAATGAGCAGTTCTTC.

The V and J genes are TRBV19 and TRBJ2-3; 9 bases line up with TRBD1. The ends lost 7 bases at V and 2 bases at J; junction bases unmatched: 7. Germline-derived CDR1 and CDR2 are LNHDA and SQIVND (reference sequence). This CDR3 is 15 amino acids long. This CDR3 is CASNSGTGYTDTQYF. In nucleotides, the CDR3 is TGTGCCAGTAACTCCGGGACAGGGTACACAGATACGCAGTATTTT.

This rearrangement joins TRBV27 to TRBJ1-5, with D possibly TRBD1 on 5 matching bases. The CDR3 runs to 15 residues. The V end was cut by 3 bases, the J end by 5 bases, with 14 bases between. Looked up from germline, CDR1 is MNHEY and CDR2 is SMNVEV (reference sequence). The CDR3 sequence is CASSFGAPADQPQHF. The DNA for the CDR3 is TGTGCCAGCAGTTTTGGGGCCCCGGCGGATCAGCCCCAGCATTTT.

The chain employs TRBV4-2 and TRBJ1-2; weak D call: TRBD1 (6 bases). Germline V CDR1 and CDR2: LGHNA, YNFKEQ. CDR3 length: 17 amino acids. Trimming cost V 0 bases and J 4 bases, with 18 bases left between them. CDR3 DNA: TGTGCCAGCAGCCAAGAAGCTGCAGGGGATGGACGCTATGGCTACACCTTC. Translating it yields CASSQEAAGDGRYGYTF.

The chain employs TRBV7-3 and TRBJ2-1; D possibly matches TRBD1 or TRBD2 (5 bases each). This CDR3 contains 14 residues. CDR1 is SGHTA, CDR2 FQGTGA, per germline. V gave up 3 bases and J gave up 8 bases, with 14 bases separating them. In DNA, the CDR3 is TGTGCCAGCAGCTTCCTTGGGGGTAGCGATGAGCAGTTCTTC. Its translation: CASSFLGGSDEQFF.

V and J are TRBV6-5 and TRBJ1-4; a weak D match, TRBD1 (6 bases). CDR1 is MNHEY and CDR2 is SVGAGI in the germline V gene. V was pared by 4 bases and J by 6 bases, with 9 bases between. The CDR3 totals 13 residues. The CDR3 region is CASSSDSHEKLFF. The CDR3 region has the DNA TGTGCCAGCAGTTCGGACAGTCATGAAAAACTGTTTTTT.

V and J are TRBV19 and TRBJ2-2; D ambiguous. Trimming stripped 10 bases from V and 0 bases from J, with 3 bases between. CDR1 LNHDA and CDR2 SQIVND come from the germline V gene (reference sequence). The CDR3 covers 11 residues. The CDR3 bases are TGTGCCATATCGAACACCGGGGAGCTGTTTTTT. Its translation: CAISNTGELFF.

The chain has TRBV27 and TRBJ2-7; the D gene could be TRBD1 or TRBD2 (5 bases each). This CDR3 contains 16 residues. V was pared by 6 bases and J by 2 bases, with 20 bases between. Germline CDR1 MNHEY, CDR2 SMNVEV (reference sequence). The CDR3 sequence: CASSSSAGTIPYEQYF. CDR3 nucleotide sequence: TGTGCCAGCAGCTCCTCGGCAGGGACGATCCCCTACGAGCAGTACTTC.